These 27 T cell receptor beta chains share one sample of origin, sequenced in a study of HIV-infected children after antiretroviral therapy interruption. The treatment was: PENTA 11 planned treatment interruption arm or continuous ART arm. Unique molecular identifiers were included in an RNA-based 3' RACE TCR library. Using its own MiXCR run on the 3' RACE reads, TCRdb lists one record per CDR3 protein. The top ten clones hold about 0.91% of a sample with 30,000 to 40,000 distinct CDR3 sequences, about 6.5% of them seen once. Source: CD45RA+ CD4+ T cells from PBMCs, pooled from several time points, taken from a donor given antiretroviral therapy, either interrupted or continuous. Subset indicated: naive CD4+ CD45RA+ CD45RO- T cells. The source of these receptors is a pool of human donors with HIV.

Only a few counts were recorded for this clonotype. V and J are TRBV10-2 and TRBJ2-7; D is unclear. CDR1 is WSHSY, CDR2 SAAADI, per germline. The V end was cut by 2 bases, the J end by 8 bases, with 10 bases between. The CDR3 sequence is 12 residues long. Here the CDR3 reads CASSEQTSQQYF. Here the CDR3 DNA reads TGCGCCAGCAGTGAGCAGACTTCCCAGCAGTACTTC.

This clonotype came up many times. V gene TRBV4-1 combines with J gene TRBJ2-1; D not resolved. The CDR3 covers 13 residues. V was clipped by 4 bases and J by 6 bases, with 10 bases between them. The germline CDR1 and CDR2 sequences are MGHRA and YSYEKL. The CDR3 region is CASSLQRSNEQFF. CDR3 sequence (DNA): TGCGCCAGCAGCCTCCAGCGATCCAATGAGCAGTTCTTC.

This clonotype was picked up many times. Its ends do not fully match the called genes, so a read error is possible. The chain links TRBV20-1 to TRBJ2-7; TRBD1 aligns across 7 bases. The CDR3 spans 12 residues. CDR1 is DFQATT and CDR2 is SNEGSKA in the germline V gene (reference sequence). CDR3 in DNA: TGTGGTGCTAGGGACAGCTCCTATGAACAGTACTTC. It is translated as CGARDSSYEQYF.

This clonotype was recorded many times. V usage is TRBV29-1 and J usage is TRBJ2-3; D is possibly TRBD2 (5 bases). CDR3 length: 15 amino acids. Trimming removed 0 bases at V and 0 bases at J, with 10 bases between. In germline, CDR1 is SQVTM, CDR2 ANQGSEA. The CDR3 region is CSVEEIWTSTDTQYF. In DNA, the CDR3 is TGCAGCGTTGAAGAGATCTGGACTAGCACAGATACGCAGTATTTT.

This clonotype was counted at least ten times. The rearrangement uses TRBV24-1 and TRBJ2-1; no firm D call. Germline values: CDR1 KGHDR, CDR2 SFDVKD. The CDR3 length is 14 residues. V dropped 5 bases and J dropped 6 bases, with 13 bases sitting between them. Here the CDR3 DNA reads TGTGCCACCAGTGGTCAAGCCTCCCCCAATGAGCAGTTCTTC. Its protein is CATSGQASPNEQFF.

The genes are TRBV29-1 and TRBJ1-1; D is possibly TRBD1 (5 bases). Germline CDR1 reads SQVTM; CDR2 reads ANQGSEA. The CDR3 is 14 amino acids. Trimming left V 2 bases short and J 0 bases short, with 10 bases between. CDR3 sequence (DNA): TGCAGCGTTGAACGGGGCGGCATGAACACTGAAGCTTTCTTT. Its protein is CSVERGGMNTEAFF. Supplemented by reference TRBV29-1 and TRBJ1-1, the full variable domain reads SAVISQKPSRDICQRGTSLTIQCQVDSQVTMMFWYRQQPGQSLTLIATANQGSEATYESGFVIDKFPISRPNLTFSTLTVSNMSPEDSSIYLCSVERGGMNTEAFFGQGTRLTVV.

This clonotype was counted ten times or more. This rearrangement joins TRBV13 to TRBJ1-2; maybe TRBD1 (5 bases). Looked up from germline, CDR1 is PRHDT and CDR2 is FYEKMQ (reference sequence). The germline V and J ends were trimmed by 5 bases and 11 bases, with 18 bases remaining between them. The CDR3 contains 13 residues. Here the CDR3 DNA reads TGTGCCAGCAGCCCCCGGGACCTCCTGGAGTACACCTTC. Its protein product is CASSPRDLLEYTF.

J is TRBJ2-1 and V is TRBV18, with a tentative D call TRBD2 (5 bases). Germline CDR1 is KGHSH and CDR2 is LQKENI. The CDR3 spans 13 residues. The ends were cut back, 2 bases at V and 6 bases at J, with 8 bases in the middle. The DNA of the CDR3 is TGTGCCAGCTCACCAATAGAGGGCAATGAGCAGTTCTTC. This encodes CASSPIEGNEQFF.

In this sample, this clonotype turned up a few times. The chain couples TRBV6-5 to TRBJ2-3; D is possibly TRBD2 (5 bases). V gave up 0 bases and J gave up 0 bases, with 10 bases separating them. The germline gives CDR1 MNHEY, CDR2 SVGAGI. CDR3 length: 16 amino acids. The CDR3 DNA follows: TGTGCCAGCAGTTACTCGAGCGGAGCTAGCACAGATACGCAGTATTTT. This codes for CASSYSSGASTDTQYF.

In this sample, this clonotype turned up many times. This chain links TRBV3-1 with TRBJ1-1, with a weak D call TRBD1 (5 bases). CDR1 is LGHDT and CDR2 is YNNKEL in the germline V gene (reference sequence). V lost 4 bases and J lost 10, with 19 bases in between. The CDR3 has 14 residues. DNA for the CDR3: TGTGCCAGCAGCCTTAGGACAAGCCTTGGTGGAGCTTTCTTT. Amino acid sequence: CASSLRTSLGGAFF. Full variable domain (rest looked up from reference TRBV3-1 and TRBJ1-1): DTAVSQTPKYLVTQMGNDKSIKCEQNLGHDTMYWYKQDSKKFLKIMFSYNNKELIINETVPNRFSPKSPDKAHLNLHINSLELGDSAVYFCASSLRTSLGGAFFGQGTRLTVV.

This chain uses TRBV7-3 with TRBJ2-3; 11 positions agree with TRBD1. CDR3 length: 17 residues. V was pared by 2 bases and J by 4 bases, with 8 bases of the junction left unmatched. Germline CDR1 SGHTA, CDR2 FQGTGA. The DNA for the CDR3 is TGTGCCAGCAGCTTAGGTTGGGGACAGGGGGATCCAGATACGCAGTATTTT. It encodes CASSLGWGQGDPDTQYF.

This clonotype appeared many times. The chain carries TRBV3-1 and TRBJ2-5; no clear D. CDR3 size: 12 residues. Trimming removed 0 bases at V and 6 bases at J, with 5 bases between. Looked up from germline, CDR1 is LGHDT and CDR2 is YNNKEL (reference sequence). CDR3 nucleotide sequence: TGTGCCAGCAGCCAAGATCGGAAGACCCAGTACTTC. This translates into CASSQDRKTQYF.

This clonotype was detected many times. The V call is TRBV28, the J call TRBJ2-1; D may be TRBD2 (5 bases). The V end was cut by 6 bases, the J end by 0 bases, with 12 bases between. Germline V lookup: CDR1 MDHEN, CDR2 SYDVKM. This CDR3 is 15 amino acids long. The CDR3 is CASRRARSSYNEQFF. CDR3 DNA sequence: TGTGCCAGCAGGAGGGCTAGGAGCTCCTACAATGAGCAGTTCTTC.

This clonotype has more than one count but fewer than ten. This sequence joins TRBV5-1 and TRBJ2-1; D gene unclear. The V end lost 0 bases, the J end lost 7 bases, and 5 bases lay between the germline ends. CDR1 SGHRS and CDR2 YFSETQ come from the germline V gene. CDR3 length equals 12 residues. CDR3 in amino acids: CASSLDLNEQFF. DNA of the CDR3: TGCGCCAGCAGCTTGGACCTTAATGAGCAGTTCTTC.

This clonotype was recorded at least ten times. J is TRBJ1-1 and V is TRBV6-5, with 8 bases fitting TRBD1. Looked up from germline, CDR1 is MNHEY and CDR2 is SVGAGI. V dropped 7 bases and J dropped 6; count of bases not matched to a gene: 7. The CDR3 spans 13 residues. The CDR3 protein is CASTGQGRAEAFF. The DNA for the CDR3 is TGTGCCAGCACCGGACAGGGAAGGGCTGAAGCTTTCTTT.

There are many counts of this clonotype. The chain recombines TRBV6-4 with TRBJ2-3; D is perhaps TRBD1 (6 bases). From germline, CDR1 is MRHNA and CDR2 SNTAGT. V lost 4 bases and J lost 0, with 14 bases in between. CDR3 length: 16 amino acids. Written as DNA, the CDR3 is TGTGCCAGCAGTGGCACCGGGACACCTAGCACAGATACGCAGTATTTT. This sequence encodes CASSGTGTPSTDTQYF.

This clonotype was seen many times. The chain carries TRBV28 and TRBJ1-1; D uncertain. The CDR3 has 13 residues. In germline, CDR1 is MDHEN, CDR2 SYDVKM. Deletions cut 8 bases from V and 4 bases from J, with 14 bases between. CDR3 region: CASRSTRATEAFF. CDR3 DNA sequence: TGTGCCAGCCGCTCGACACGGGCCACTGAAGCTTTCTTT. The full variable domain, its missing parts supplied by reference TRBV28 and TRBJ1-1, is DVKVTQSSRYLVKRTGEKVFLECVQDMDHENMFWYRQDPGLGLRLIYFSYDVKMKEKGDIPEGYSVSREKKERFSLILESASTNQTSMYLCASRSTRATEAFFGQGTRLTVV.

There are many counts of this clonotype. This rearrangement joins TRBV27 to TRBJ1-1; the D gene is possibly TRBD1 (6 bases). Trimming shortened V by 4 bases and J by 3 bases, and 24 bases separated the two germline ends. The CDR3 loop spans 18 amino acids. Germline V gene lookup returns CDR1 MNHEY and CDR2 SMNVEV (reference sequence). CDR3 region: CASSSNLWRRGKDTEAFF. In nucleotides, the CDR3 is TGTGCCAGCAGTTCTAATCTGTGGCGCAGGGGAAAGGACACTGAAGCTTTCTTT.

This clonotype was detected many times. The chain joins TRBV19 to TRBJ1-5; D is possibly TRBD1 (5 bases). Trimming pared 4 bases from V and 4 bases from J, leaving 14 bases between. The CDR3 has 15 residues. Germline loops: CDR1 LNHDA, CDR2 SQIVND (reference sequence). This CDR3 is CASSNRDGTNQPQHF. In DNA form, the CDR3 reads TGTGCCAGTAGTAACCGGGACGGAACAAATCAGCCCCAGCATTTT.

This clonotype has ten or more counts. The chain has TRBV29-1 and TRBJ2-7, with D hard to call. The CDR3 is made up of 14 amino acids. CDR1 and CDR2 from the germline V gene are SQVTM and ANQGSEA. The V gene lost 1 base and the J gene lost 3 bases, with 13 bases spanning the gap. In DNA form, the CDR3 reads TGCAGCGTTGAAGGGGCTGGCCTGGGCTACGAGCAGTACTTC. Residues: CSVEGAGLGYEQYF.

The table lists this clonotype with a few counts. This chain links TRBV5-1 with TRBJ2-1; 8 bases agree with TRBD2. Per the germline V gene, CDR1 is SGHRS and CDR2 is YFSETQ. The CDR3 is 17 residues long. Losses at the gene ends were 0 bases for V and 10 bases for J; bases not matched to a gene: 15. In nucleotides, the CDR3 is TGCGCCAGCAGCTTGGACCCCCAGCTAGCGGGTTCGGGGGAGCAGTTCTTC. Encoded protein: CASSLDPQLAGSGEQFF.

This clonotype was counted a few times. The CDR3 coding sequence is TGTGCCAGCAGCCCTCGACCCAGGGGTGTGTACGAGCAGTACTTC. It specifies CASSPRPRGVYEQYF. The V and J genes are TRBV11-2 and TRBJ2-7, with D possibly TRBD1 on 6 matching bases. This CDR3 is 15 amino acids long. V dropped 5 bases and J dropped 4 bases, with 18 bases sitting between them. CDR1 and CDR2 (germline): SGHAT, FQNNGV. Filled out from reference TRBV11-2 and TRBJ2-7, the complete variable domain reads EAGVAQSPRYKIIEKRQSVAFWCNPISGHATLYWYQQILGQGPKLLIQFQNNGVVDDSQLPKDRFSAERLKGVDSTLKIQPAKLEDSAVYLCASSPRPRGVYEQYFGPGTRLTVT.

The table lists this clonotype with many counts. The rearrangement uses TRBV13 and TRBJ1-1, with D hard to call. Germline V lookup: CDR1 PRHDT, CDR2 FYEKMQ (reference sequence). The CDR3 consists of 13 residues. V was trimmed by 0 bases and J by 5 bases, leaving 7 bases between them. The CDR3 sequence is CASSLGFSTEAFF. CDR3 in DNA: TGTGCCAGCAGCTTAGGGTTTTCGACTGAAGCTTTCTTT.

This clonotype was picked up many times. The chain uses TRBV9 and TRBJ2-5; 15 bases are a match to TRBD2. Per germline, CDR1 SGDLS and CDR2 YYNGEE. The CDR3 has 17 residues. V lost 0 bases to trimming and J lost 2 bases; unmatched junction nucleotides: 2. For the CDR3, the DNA is TGTGCCAGCAGCGTAGGGACTAGCGGGAGGGGGCAAGAGACCCAGTACTTC. It codes for CASSVGTSGRGQETQYF.

The table lists this clonotype with many counts. V usage is TRBV12-3 or TRBV12-4 and J usage is TRBJ2-1; unclear D gene. V lost 6 bases and J lost 8, with 14 bases in between. This CDR3 region has 13 residues. The CDR3 DNA reads TGTGCCAGCAGGCTCTCCTTTTTGTATGAGCAGTTCTTC. It is translated as CASRLSFLYEQFF.

This clonotype has ten or more counts. This chain connects TRBV11-3 to TRBJ1-1, with D hard to call. Trimming shortened V by 5 bases and J by 2 bases, and 9 bases separated the two germline ends. From germline, CDR1 is SGHNT and CDR2 YENEEA. The CDR3 length is 13 residues. The DNA for the CDR3 is TGTGCCAGCAGCCCCACTTCCAACACTGAAGCTTTCTTT. This gives the protein CASSPTSNTEAFF. Full variable domain (remainder filled in from reference TRBV11-3 and TRBJ1-1): EAGVVQSPRYKIIEKKQPVAFWCNPISGHNTLYWYLQNLGQGPELLIRYENEEAVDDSQLPKDRFSAERLKGVDSTLKIQPAELGDSAVYLCASSPTSNTEAFFGQGTRLTVV.

This clonotype was picked up many times. This chain uses TRBV20-1 with TRBJ2-1; a weak D match, TRBD2 (6 bases). There are 11 residues in the CDR3. Trimming stripped 3 bases from V and 9 bases from J, with 9 bases between. CDR1 and CDR2 (germline): DFQATT, SNEGSKA (reference sequence). The CDR3 sequence is CSARRGGEQFF. The CDR3 nucleotides are TGCAGTGCTAGGCGGGGTGGTGAGCAGTTCTTC.